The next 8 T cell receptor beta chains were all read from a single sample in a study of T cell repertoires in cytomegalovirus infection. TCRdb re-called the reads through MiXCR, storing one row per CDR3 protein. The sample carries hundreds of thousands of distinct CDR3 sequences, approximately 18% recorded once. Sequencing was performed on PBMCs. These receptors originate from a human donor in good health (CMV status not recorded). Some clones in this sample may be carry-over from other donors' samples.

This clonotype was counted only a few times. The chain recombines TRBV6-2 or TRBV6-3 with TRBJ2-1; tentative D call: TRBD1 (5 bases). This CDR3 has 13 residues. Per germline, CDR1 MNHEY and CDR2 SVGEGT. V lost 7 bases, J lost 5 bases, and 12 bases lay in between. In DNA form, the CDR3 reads TGTGCCAGCAAGGCAGGGCTTCACAATGAGCAGTTCTTC. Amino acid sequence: CASKAGLHNEQFF.

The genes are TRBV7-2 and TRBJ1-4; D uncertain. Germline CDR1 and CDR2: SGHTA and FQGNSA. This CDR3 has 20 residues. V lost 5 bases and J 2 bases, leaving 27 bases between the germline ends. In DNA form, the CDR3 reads TGTGCCAGCAGCCTCCCGTCCCACACCAAGGAGGGTAGGACTAATGAAAAACTGTTTTTT. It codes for CASSLPSHTKEGRTNEKLFF.

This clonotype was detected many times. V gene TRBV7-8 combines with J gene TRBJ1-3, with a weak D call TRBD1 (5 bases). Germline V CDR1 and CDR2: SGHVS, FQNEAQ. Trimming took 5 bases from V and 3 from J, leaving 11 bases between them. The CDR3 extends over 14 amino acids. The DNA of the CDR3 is TGTGCCAGCAGCCCGTTCGGGGGTGGAAACACCATATATTTT. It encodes CASSPFGGGNTIYF.

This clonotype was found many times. The CDR3, as DNA: TGTGCCAGCAGTGATCAGGGACGGAGCTACACCTTC. It codes for CASSDQGRSYTF. The rearrangement uses TRBV2 and TRBJ1-2; the D gene is possibly TRBD1 (5 bases). The V end lost 3 bases, the J end lost 9 bases, and 11 bases lay between the germline ends. The CDR3 runs 12 residues. CDR1 SNHLY and CDR2 FYNNEI come from the germline V gene.

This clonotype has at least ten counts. CDR3 region: CASRARGSRWDTEAFF. DNA for the CDR3: TGTGCCAGCAGAGCGAGGGGCAGCCGATGGGACACTGAAGCTTTCTTT. The V call is TRBV7-2, the J call TRBJ1-1; D is possibly TRBD1 (5 bases). Trimming took off 6 bases at V and 3 bases at J, with 20 bases between the two ends. Per the germline V gene, CDR1 is SGHTA and CDR2 is FQGNSA. The CDR3 loop spans 16 amino acids.

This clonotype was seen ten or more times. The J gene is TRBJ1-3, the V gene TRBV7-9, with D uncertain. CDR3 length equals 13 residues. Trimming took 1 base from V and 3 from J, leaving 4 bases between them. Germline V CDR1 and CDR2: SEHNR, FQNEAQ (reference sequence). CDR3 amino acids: CASSLGSGNTIYF. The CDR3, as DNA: TGTGCCAGCAGCTTAGGCAGTGGAAACACCATATATTTT.

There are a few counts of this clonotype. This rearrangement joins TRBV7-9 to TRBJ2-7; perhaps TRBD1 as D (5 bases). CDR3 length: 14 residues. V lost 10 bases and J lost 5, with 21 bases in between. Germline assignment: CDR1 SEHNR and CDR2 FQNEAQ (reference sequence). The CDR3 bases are TGTGCCACAGGGCCCTCCTCGGTAGCCAACGAGCAGTACTTC. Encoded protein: CATGPSSVANEQYF.

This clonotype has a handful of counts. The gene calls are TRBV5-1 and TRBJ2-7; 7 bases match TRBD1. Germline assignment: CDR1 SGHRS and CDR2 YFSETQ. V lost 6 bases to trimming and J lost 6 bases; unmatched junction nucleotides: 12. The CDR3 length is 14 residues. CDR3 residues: CASNRQGVDGEQYF. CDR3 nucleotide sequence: TGCGCCAGCAATCGGCAGGGGGTAGATGGCGAGCAGTACTTC.